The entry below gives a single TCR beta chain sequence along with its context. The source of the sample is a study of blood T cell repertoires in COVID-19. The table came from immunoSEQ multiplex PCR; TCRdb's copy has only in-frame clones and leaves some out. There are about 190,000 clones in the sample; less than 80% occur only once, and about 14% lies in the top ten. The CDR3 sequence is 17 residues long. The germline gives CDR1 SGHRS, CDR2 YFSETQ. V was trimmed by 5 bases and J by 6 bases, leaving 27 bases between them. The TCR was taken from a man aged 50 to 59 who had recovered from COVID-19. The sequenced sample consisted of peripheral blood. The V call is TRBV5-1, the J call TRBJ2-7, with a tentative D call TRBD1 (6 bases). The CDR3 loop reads CASSFSLGGPEKGEQYF. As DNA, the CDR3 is TGCGCCAGCAGTTTCTCTCTAGGGGGACCAGAGAAGGGCGAGCAGTACTTC.